Listed here are 2 T cell receptor beta chains from one sample, sequenced in a study of post-analysis software for immune sequencing data. Which antigens these TCRs recognize remains unknown. General study findings and limits: The study found TRBV5-6, TRBV5-1 and TRBV20-1 among a few TRBV segments more frequent in patients than controls.

The TCR beta cDNA libraries contained unique molecular identifiers. TCRdb re-called the PCR reads with MiXCR, one entry per CDR3 protein. The data contain about 540,000 distinct CDR3 sequences, 34% of them singletons. The sample was blood. These receptors came from a girl between 2 and 17 years old with multiple sclerosis.

This clonotype was recorded a few times. The chain recombines TRBV7-2 with TRBJ1-6; 7 bases fit TRBD1. The CDR3 sequence is 15 residues long. V was pared by 2 bases and J by 10 bases, with 8 bases of the junction left unmatched. Germline CDR1 and CDR2: SGHTA and FQGNSA. CDR3 sequence (DNA): TGTGCCAGCAGCTTAAGTGCAGGGGGGGGCTCACCCCTCCACTTT. This translates into CASSLSAGGGSPLHF.

The chain joins TRBV2 to TRBJ2-7; D might be TRBD1 (5 bases). The CDR3 consists of 12 residues. The germline V gene encodes CDR1 SNHLY and CDR2 FYNNEI. Trimming stripped 6 bases from V and 4 bases from J, with 10 bases between. CDR3 DNA: TGTGCCAGCAGGACAGAAAAATACGAGCAGTACTTC. Its translation is CASRTEKYEQYF.